What follows are 5 T cell receptor beta chains derived from one specimen sequenced in a study of OX40 agonist ivuxolimab in advanced cancers. TCRdb's table, derived via immunoSEQ multiplex PCR, lists solely in-frame clones and lacks some. The table includes about 66,000 clones, 75% to 90% detected once. The material sequenced was CD4+ or CD8+ T cells sorted from blood, taken in a trial of the OX40 agonist ivuxolimab. The receptors were sampled from an adult with an advanced solid tumor such as melanoma, head and neck, liver or kidney cancer.

The chain links TRBV18 to TRBJ1-1, with unresolved D. CDR3 length: 14 residues. The ends were cut back, 3 bases at V and 1 base at J, with 9 bases in the middle. Germline-derived CDR1 and CDR2 are KGHSH and LQKENI. As DNA, the CDR3 is TGTGCCAGCTCACCGTTCGGTTCGAACACTGAAGCTTTCTTT. This translates into CASSPFGSNTEAFF.

This chain links TRBV10-3 with TRBJ2-1; D is undetermined. From germline, CDR1 is ENHRY and CDR2 SYGVKD. CDR3 length: 14 residues. The ends were cut back, 10 bases at V and 1 base at J, with 14 bases in the middle. The CDR3 is CANRSQESYNEQFF. The DNA of the CDR3 is TGTGCCAACCGTTCCCAAGAGTCCTACAATGAGCAGTTCTTC.

The gene calls are TRBV6-5 and TRBJ1-1, with D possibly being TRBD1 (5 bases). CDR1 and CDR2 (germline): MNHEY, SVGAGI. Trimming removed 10 bases at V and 5 bases at J, with 17 bases between. The CDR3 has 13 residues. As DNA, the CDR3 is TGTGCCACCCTGAGCGGAGGGACGACTGAAGCTTTCTTT. It is translated as CATLSGGTTEAFF.

The V call is TRBV6-1, the J call TRBJ1-5; perhaps TRBD1 as D (5 bases). Trimming took off 0 bases at V and 7 bases at J, with 13 bases between the two ends. In germline, CDR1 is MNHNS, CDR2 SASEGT. There are 15 residues in the CDR3. CDR3: CASSEAGGPWQPQHF. The CDR3 nucleotides read TGTGCCAGCAGTGAAGCGGGGGGTCCGTGGCAGCCCCAGCATTTT.

The rearrangement joins TRBV7-3 to TRBJ1-1, with 7 nucleotides matching TRBD1. Trimming removed 5 bases from V and 4 bases from J; junction bases left unmatched: 7. Per germline, CDR1 SGHTA and CDR2 FQGTGA. This CDR3 contains 14 residues. CDR3 in DNA: TGTGCCAGCAGCGCCCTACAGGGGTCCACTGAAGCTTTCTTT. It yields the protein CASSALQGSTEAFF.